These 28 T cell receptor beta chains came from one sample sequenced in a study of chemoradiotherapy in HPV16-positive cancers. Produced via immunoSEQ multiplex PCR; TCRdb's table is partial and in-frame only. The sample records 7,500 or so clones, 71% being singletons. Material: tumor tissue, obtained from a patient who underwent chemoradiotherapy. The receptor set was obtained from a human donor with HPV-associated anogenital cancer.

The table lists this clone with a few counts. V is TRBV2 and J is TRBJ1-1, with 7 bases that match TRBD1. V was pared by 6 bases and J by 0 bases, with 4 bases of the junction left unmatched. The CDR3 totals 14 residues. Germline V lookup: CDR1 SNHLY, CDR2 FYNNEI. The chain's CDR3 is CASRGQPMNTEAFF. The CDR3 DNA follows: TGTGCCAGCAGGGGACAGCCCATGAACACTGAAGCTTTCTTT.

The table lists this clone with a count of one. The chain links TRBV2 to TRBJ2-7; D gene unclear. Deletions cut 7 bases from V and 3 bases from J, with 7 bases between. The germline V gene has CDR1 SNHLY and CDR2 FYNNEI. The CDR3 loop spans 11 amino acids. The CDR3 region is CASNVYYEQYF. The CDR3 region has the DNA TGTGCCAGCAATGTCTACTACGAGCAGTACTTC.

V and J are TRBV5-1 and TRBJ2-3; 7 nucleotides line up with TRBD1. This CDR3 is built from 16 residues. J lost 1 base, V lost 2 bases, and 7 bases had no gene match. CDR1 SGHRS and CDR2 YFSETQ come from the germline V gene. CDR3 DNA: TGCGCCAGCAGCTTTGGGACAGAACTACGCACAGATACGCAGTATTTT. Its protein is CASSFGTELRTDTQYF.

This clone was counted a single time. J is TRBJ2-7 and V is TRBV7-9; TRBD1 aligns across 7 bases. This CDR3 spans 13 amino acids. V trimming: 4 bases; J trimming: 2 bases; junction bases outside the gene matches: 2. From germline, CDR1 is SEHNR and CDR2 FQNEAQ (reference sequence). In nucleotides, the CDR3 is TGTGCCAGCAGCTCGACAGGGACCTACGAGCAGTACTTC. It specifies CASSSTGTYEQYF. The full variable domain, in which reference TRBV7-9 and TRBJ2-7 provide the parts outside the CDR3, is DTGVSQNPRHKITKRGQNVTFRCDPISEHNRLYWYRQTLGQGPEFLTYFQNEAQLEKSRLLSDRFSAERPKGSFSTLEIQRTEQGDSAMYLCASSSTGTYEQYFGPGTRLTVT.

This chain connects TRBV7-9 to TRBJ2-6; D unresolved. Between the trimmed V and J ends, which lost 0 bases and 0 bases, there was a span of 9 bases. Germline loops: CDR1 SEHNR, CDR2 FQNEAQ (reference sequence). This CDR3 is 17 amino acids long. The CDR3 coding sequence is TGTGCCAGCAGCTTAGCTAGGCCTTACTCTGGGGCCAACGTCCTGACTTTC. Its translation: CASSLARPYSGANVLTF.

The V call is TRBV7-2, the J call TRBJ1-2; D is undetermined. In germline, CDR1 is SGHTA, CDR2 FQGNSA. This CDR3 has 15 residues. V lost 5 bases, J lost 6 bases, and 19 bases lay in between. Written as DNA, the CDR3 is TGTGCCAGCAGCCGATATGGGGAGGTGGGCAATGGCTACACCTTC. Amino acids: CASSRYGEVGNGYTF.

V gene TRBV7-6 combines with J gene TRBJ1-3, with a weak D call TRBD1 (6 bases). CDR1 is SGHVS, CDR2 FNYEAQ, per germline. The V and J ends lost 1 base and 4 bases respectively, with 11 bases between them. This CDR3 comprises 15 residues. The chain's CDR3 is CASSLEPGAGNTIYF. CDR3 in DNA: TGTGCCAGCAGCTTAGAGCCAGGGGCGGGAAACACCATATATTTT.

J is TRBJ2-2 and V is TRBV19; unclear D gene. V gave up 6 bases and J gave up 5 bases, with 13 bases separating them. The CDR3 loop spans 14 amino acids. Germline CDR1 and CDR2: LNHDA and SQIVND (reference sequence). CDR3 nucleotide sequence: TGTGCCAGTAGCCTCCTCCGAGAGACCGGGGAGCTGTTTTTT. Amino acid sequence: CASSLLRETGELFF.

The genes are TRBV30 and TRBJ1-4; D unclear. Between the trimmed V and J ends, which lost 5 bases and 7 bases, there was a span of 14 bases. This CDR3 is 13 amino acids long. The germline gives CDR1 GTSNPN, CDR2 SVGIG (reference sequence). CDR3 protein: CAWERAPGEKLFF. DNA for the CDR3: TGTGCCTGGGAAAGGGCCCCCGGTGAAAAACTGTTTTTT.

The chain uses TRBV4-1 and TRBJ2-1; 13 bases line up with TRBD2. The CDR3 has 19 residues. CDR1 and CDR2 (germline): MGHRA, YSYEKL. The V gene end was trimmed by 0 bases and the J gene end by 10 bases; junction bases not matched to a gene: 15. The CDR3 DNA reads TGCGCCAGCAGCCAAGAACGTGGACTAGCGGGAGTCCACGCGTGGGAGCAGTTCTTC. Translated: CASSQERGLAGVHAWEQFF.

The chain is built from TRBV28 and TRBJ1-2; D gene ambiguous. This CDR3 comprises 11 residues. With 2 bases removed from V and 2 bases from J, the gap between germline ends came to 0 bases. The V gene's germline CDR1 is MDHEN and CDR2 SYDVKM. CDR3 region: CASSLNYGYTF. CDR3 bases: TGTGCCAGCAGTTTAAACTATGGCTACACCTTC.

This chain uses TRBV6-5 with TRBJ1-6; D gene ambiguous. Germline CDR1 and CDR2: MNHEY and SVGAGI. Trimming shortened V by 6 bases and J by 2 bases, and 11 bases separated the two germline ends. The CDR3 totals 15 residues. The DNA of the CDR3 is TGTGCCAGCAGCTATTTCAACACCTATAATTCACCCCTCCACTTT. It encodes CASSYFNTYNSPLHF.

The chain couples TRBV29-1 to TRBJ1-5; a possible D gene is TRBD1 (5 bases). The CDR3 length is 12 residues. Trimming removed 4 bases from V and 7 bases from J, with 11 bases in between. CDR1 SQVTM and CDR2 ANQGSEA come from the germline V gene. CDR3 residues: CSVGEEGQPQHF. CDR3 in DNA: TGCAGCGTTGGGGAGGAGGGGCAGCCCCAGCATTTT.

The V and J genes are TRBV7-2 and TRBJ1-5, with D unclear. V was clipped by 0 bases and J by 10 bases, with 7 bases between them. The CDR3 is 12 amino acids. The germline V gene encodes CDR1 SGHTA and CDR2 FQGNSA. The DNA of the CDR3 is TGTGCCAGCAGCTTAGCCGGGAATCCCCAGCATTTT. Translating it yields CASSLAGNPQHF.

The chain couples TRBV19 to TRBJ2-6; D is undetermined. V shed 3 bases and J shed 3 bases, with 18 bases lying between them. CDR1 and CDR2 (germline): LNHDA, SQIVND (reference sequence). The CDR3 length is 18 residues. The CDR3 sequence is CASSISPAAEDGANVLTF. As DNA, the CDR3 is TGTGCCAGTAGTATCAGCCCGGCGGCCGAGGATGGGGCCAACGTCCTGACTTTC.

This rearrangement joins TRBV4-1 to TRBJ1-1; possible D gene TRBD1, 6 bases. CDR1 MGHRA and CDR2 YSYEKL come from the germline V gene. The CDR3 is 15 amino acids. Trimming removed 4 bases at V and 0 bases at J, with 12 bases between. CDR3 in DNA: TGCGCCAGCAGCCCCCGACAGGTCTTGAACACTGAAGCTTTCTTT. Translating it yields CASSPRQVLNTEAFF.

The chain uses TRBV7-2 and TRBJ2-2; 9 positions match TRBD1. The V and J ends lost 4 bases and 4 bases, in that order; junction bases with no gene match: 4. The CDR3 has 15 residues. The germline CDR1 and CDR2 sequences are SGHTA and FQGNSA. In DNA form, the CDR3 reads TGTGCCAGCAGCTGGGGACAGGGCAGCACCGGGGAGCTGTTTTTT. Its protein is CASSWGQGSTGELFF. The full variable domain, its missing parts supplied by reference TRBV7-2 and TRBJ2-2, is GAGVSQSPSNKVTEKGKDVELRCDPISGHTALYWYRQSLGQGLEFLIYFQGNSAPDKSGLPSDRFSAERTGGSVSTLTIQRTQQEDSAVYLCASSWGQGSTGELFFGEGSRLTVL.

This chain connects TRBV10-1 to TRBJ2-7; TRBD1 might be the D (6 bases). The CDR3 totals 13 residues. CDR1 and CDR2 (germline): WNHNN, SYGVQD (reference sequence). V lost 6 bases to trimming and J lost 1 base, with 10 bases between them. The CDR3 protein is CASSLRGSYEQYF. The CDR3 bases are TGCGCCAGCAGCCTCAGGGGTTCCTACGAGCAGTACTTC.

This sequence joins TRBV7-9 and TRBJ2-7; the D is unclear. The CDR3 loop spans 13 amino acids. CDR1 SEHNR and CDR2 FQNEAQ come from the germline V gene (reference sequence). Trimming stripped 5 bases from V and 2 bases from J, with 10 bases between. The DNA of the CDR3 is TGTGCCAGCAGCCCGGGTCCGACCTACGAGCAGTACTTC. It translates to CASSPGPTYEQYF.

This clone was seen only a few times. DNA of the CDR3: TGTGCCAGCAGCTCCTTCGGACTAGCGGGAGTCACAGATACGCAGTATTTT. Protein sequence: CASSSFGLAGVTDTQYF. This sequence joins TRBV7-9 and TRBJ2-3; 13 nucleotides agree with TRBD2. With 4 bases clipped from V and 2 bases from J, the junction kept 6 bases outside the gene matches. Germline values: CDR1 SEHNR, CDR2 FQNEAQ (reference sequence). The CDR3 sequence is 17 residues long.

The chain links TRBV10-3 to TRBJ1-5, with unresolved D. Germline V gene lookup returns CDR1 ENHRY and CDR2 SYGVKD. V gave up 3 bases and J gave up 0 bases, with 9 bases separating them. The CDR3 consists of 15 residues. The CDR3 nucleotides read TGTGCCATCAGTGAAGAAACTTATAGCAATCAGCCCCAGCATTTT. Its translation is CAISEETYSNQPQHF.

In nucleotides, the CDR3 is TGTGCCAGCGGGGTTCTCTACAATGAGCAGTTCTTC. Amino acids: CASGVLYNEQFF. The chain combines TRBV6-5 with TRBJ2-1, with D unresolved. Between the trimmed V and J ends, which lost 8 bases and 3 bases, there was a span of 8 bases. This CDR3 is 12 amino acids long. The germline gives CDR1 MNHEY, CDR2 SVGAGI.

The CDR3 region is CASSPGTGGGYTF. CDR3 nucleotides: TGTGCCAGCAGCCCCGGGACAGGGGGCGGCTACACCTTC. The chain is built from TRBV6-1 and TRBJ1-2; TRBD1 agrees at 12 bases. The CDR3 is 13 amino acids. CDR1 is MNHNS and CDR2 is SASEGT in the germline V gene. J lost 8 bases, V lost 6 bases, and 4 bases had no gene match.

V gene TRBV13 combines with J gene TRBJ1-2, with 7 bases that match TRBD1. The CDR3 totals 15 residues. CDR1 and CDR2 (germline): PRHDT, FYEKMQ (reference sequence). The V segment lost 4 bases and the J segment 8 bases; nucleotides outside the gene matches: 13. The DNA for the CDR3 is TGTGCCAGCAGCTCCTCCCGACAGGGAGCGGAAGGCTACACCTTC. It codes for CASSSSRQGAEGYTF.

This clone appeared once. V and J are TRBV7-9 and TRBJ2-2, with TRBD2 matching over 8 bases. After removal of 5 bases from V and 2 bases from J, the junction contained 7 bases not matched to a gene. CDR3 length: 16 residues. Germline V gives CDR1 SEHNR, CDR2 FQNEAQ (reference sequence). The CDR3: CASSPSGRQNTGELFF. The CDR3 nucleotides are TGTGCCAGCAGCCCTAGCGGGCGGCAAAACACCGGGGAGCTGTTTTTT. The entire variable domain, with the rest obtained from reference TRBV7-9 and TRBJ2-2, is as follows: DTGVSQNPRHKITKRGQNVTFRCDPISEHNRLYWYRQTLGQGPEFLTYFQNEAQLEKSRLLSDRFSAERPKGSFSTLEIQRTEQGDSAMYLCASSPSGRQNTGELFFGEGSRLTVL.

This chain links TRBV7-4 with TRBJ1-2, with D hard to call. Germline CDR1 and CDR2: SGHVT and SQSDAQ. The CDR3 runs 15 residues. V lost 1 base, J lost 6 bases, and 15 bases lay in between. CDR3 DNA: TGTGCCAGCAGCTTAGTGGTGGCAACAGTCGATGGCTACACCTTC. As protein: CASSLVVATVDGYTF.

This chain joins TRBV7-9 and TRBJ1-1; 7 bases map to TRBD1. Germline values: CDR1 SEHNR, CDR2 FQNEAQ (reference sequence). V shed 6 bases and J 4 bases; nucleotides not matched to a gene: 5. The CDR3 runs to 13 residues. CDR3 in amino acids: CASREGAFTEAFF. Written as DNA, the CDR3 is TGTGCCAGCAGAGAGGGGGCGTTCACTGAAGCTTTCTTT.

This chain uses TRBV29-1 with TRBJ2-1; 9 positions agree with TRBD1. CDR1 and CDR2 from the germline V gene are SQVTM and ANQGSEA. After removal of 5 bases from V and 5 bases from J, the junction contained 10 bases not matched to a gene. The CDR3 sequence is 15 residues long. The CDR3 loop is CSVKQLDRGDNEQFF. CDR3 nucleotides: TGCAGCGTTAAACAACTCGACAGGGGGGACAATGAGCAGTTCTTC.